This T cell receptor beta chain derives from a study of control samples from healthy donors and cancer patients. Produced via immunoSEQ multiplex PCR; TCRdb's table is partial and in-frame only. The data show more than 95,000 clones, with roughly 87% seen just once and more than 8% held by the top ten. The specimen was blood. The source of this sequence is a middle-aged man in good health.

Written as DNA, the CDR3 is TGTGCCAGCAGCGGGACAGGGGCGGGTAGGTCCTACGAGCAGTACTTC. Translating it yields CASSGTGAGRSYEQYF. The rearrangement links TRBV7-2 to TRBJ2-7; 10 nucleotides align to TRBD1. Germline trimming cut 5 bases from V and 1 base from J; bases unmatched to any gene: 8. The CDR3 spans 16 residues. The germline gives CDR1 SGHTA, CDR2 FQGNSA.